These 20 T cell receptor beta chains originate from one sample sequenced in a study of T-cell reconstitution after alpha-beta-depleted transplantation in children. It was with unique molecular identifiers that the TCRbeta library was prepared. TCRdb reprocessed the PCR reads with MiXCR, giving one entry per CDR3 protein. The table includes about 610,000 distinct CDR3 sequences, roughly a tenth detected once. The specimen comprised PBMCs from the stem cell graft donor, sampled from the stem cell graft. Source of these receptors: a human donor who donated a stem cell graft to a child with acute myeloid leukemia.

V is TRBV12-3 or TRBV12-4 and J is TRBJ2-1, with TRBD1 identical over 10 bases. The CDR3 extends over 15 amino acids. Trimming removed 4 bases from V and 2 bases from J; junction bases left unmatched: 2. The CDR3 region is CASSYGQGAYNEQFF. The CDR3 bases are TGTGCCAGCAGTTACGGACAGGGGGCCTACAATGAGCAGTTCTTC.

The CDR3 loop reads CASSLRLSGRRGTDTQYF. The CDR3 nucleotides read TGTGCCAGCAGTTTGAGGTTGAGCGGGAGGAGGGGCACAGATACGCAGTATTTT. The J gene is TRBJ2-3, the V gene TRBV12-3 or TRBV12-4; 9 bases line up with TRBD2. This CDR3 spans 18 amino acids. After removal of 3 bases from V and 1 base from J, the junction contained 11 bases not matched to a gene.

The rearrangement links TRBV7-2 to TRBJ2-1; 8 bases map to TRBD2. CDR1 is SGHTA and CDR2 is FQGNSA in the germline V gene. V dropped 3 bases and J dropped 7; count of bases not matched to a gene: 5. This CDR3 has 14 residues. The CDR3 loop is CASSLSGSINEQFF. The CDR3 region has the DNA TGTGCCAGCAGCTTGAGCGGGAGTATAAATGAGCAGTTCTTC.

Notes on this clonotype: This CDR3 is missing its conserved last phenylalanine or tryptophan, likely due to a read error. This chain joins TRBV27 and TRBJ2-1, with D unresolved. V lost 5 bases, J lost 0 bases, and 14 bases lay in between. Germline-derived CDR1 and CDR2 are MNHEY and SMNVEV (reference sequence). The CDR3 has 16 residues. CDR3 in DNA: TGTGCCAGCAGTCGAATAGCTTCGAGCTCCTACAATGAGCAGTTCTTA. Protein: CASSRIASSSYNEQFL.

With respect to this clonotype: Mismatch with germline at one junction end may stem from a read error. This chain links TRBV5-1 with TRBJ2-1; D gene unclear. The CDR3 loop spans 15 amino acids. The germline V gene encodes CDR1 SGHRS and CDR2 YFSETQ. CDR3: CASSFLFSSYNVQFF. The CDR3 DNA sequence: TGCGCCAGCAGCTTTCTTTTCAGCTCCTACAATGTGCAGTTCTTC.

The chain recombines TRBV29-1 with TRBJ2-7; 7 bases agree with TRBD1. J was trimmed by 3 bases and V by 0 bases; bases with no gene match: 14. Germline V gene sequence: CDR1 SQVTM, CDR2 ANQGSEA. CDR3 length: 17 residues. The DNA for the CDR3 is TGCAGCGTTGAAGAACACCTTGGCAGGGGACAGCGCTACGAGCAGTACTTC. Translating it yields CSVEEHLGRGQRYEQYF.

This clonotype was recorded many times. J is TRBJ1-1 and V is TRBV7-8; D possibly corresponds to TRBD1 (5 bases). Trimming pared 5 bases from V and 5 bases from J, leaving 12 bases between. The germline V gene encodes CDR1 SGHVS and CDR2 FQNEAQ. The CDR3 extends over 13 amino acids. CDR3 sequence (DNA): TGTGCCAGCAGCGGCAGGGCAGAAACTGAAGCTTTCTTT. This gives the protein CASSGRAETEAFF.

To note about this clonotype: A read error may account for a junction end that differs from germline. The chain employs TRBV3-1 and TRBJ2-5, with D possibly matching TRBD2 (6 bases). CDR1 and CDR2 (germline): LGHDT, YNNKEL (reference sequence). The CDR3 is made up of 19 amino acids. The CDR3 region has the DNA TGTACCAGCAGTCGGCAAGGGAGGTCGGCCCTCGCCCGAGGGGAGACCCAGTACTTC. Residues: CTSSRQGRSALARGETQYF.

This clonotype has just a few counts. The chain recombines TRBV7-2 with TRBJ2-3, with unresolved D. CDR1 is SGHTA, CDR2 FQGNSA, per germline. V was shortened by 2 bases and J by 6 bases, with 9 bases between the two germline ends. The CDR3 loop spans 13 amino acids. The CDR3 loop reads CASSLFVGDTQYF. As DNA, the CDR3 is TGTGCCAGCAGCTTATTTGTGGGGGATACGCAGTATTTT.

The chain has TRBV30 and TRBJ2-3; D is possibly TRBD2 (6 bases). The CDR3 has 13 amino acids. The V end was cut by 8 bases, the J end by 2 bases, with 14 bases between. The germline gives CDR1 GTSNPN, CDR2 SVGIG (reference sequence). The CDR3 loop reads CAAEVAVTDTQYF. The CDR3 region has the DNA TGTGCCGCGGAGGTAGCGGTCACAGATACGCAGTATTTT.

This clonotype was detected only a few times. This chain joins TRBV6-1 and TRBJ2-1; TRBD2 aligns across 15 bases. This CDR3 contains 15 residues. Trimming cost V 8 bases and J 7 bases; bases outside gene matches: 6. CDR1 and CDR2 from the germline V gene are MNHNS and SASEGT. CDR3 bases: TGTGCCAGCTACCCTGGACTAGCGGGAGGGAATGAGCAGTTCTTC. The encoded protein is CASYPGLAGGNEQFF.

This chain links TRBV5-1 with TRBJ2-1, with D perhaps matching TRBD1 or TRBD2 (6 bases each). CDR1 SGHRS and CDR2 YFSETQ come from the germline V gene. Trimming removed 0 bases at V and 8 bases at J, with 15 bases between. The CDR3 is made up of 15 amino acids. This CDR3 is CASSLEGGEKHEQFF. The CDR3 region has the DNA TGCGCCAGCAGCTTGGAGGGGGGAGAGAAACATGAGCAGTTCTTC.

This clonotype has more than one count but fewer than ten. This sequence joins TRBV20-1 and TRBJ1-4; D perhaps matches TRBD1 (5 bases). This CDR3 is built from 16 residues. CDR1 and CDR2 (germline): DFQATT, SNEGSKA (reference sequence). Here the CDR3 reads CSAVRGGGGYGEKLFF. CDR3 nucleotides: TGCAGCGCAGTGAGAGGCGGGGGAGGATACGGTGAAAAACTGTTTTTT.

This clonotype was counted many times. The chain recombines TRBV11-2 with TRBJ2-1; maybe TRBD2 (6 bases). Trimming took off 1 base at V and 6 bases at J, with 13 bases between the two ends. CDR1 and CDR2 from the germline V gene are SGHAT and FQNNGV. The CDR3 runs to 15 residues. The CDR3 DNA reads TGTGCCAGCAGCTTAGCGGCTAGCGCGCTCAATGAGCAGTTCTTC. This codes for CASSLAASALNEQFF.

This clonotype was recorded a few times. This rearrangement joins TRBV27 to TRBJ1-5; TRBD1 matches at 7 bases. V trimming: 4 bases; J trimming: 4 bases; junction bases outside the gene matches: 10. CDR1 and CDR2 (germline): MNHEY, SMNVEV (reference sequence). The CDR3 is 16 residues long. The CDR3 DNA follows: TGTGCCAGCAGTTCCCCGATCACAGGGGAGAATCAGCCCCAGCATTTT. Amino acid sequence: CASSSPITGENQPQHF.

This clonotype was seen more than once but under ten times. The rearrangement joins TRBV2 to TRBJ1-3; D is perhaps TRBD1 (6 bases). Germline V gene data show CDR1 as SNHLY and CDR2 as FYNNEI. V dropped 6 bases and J dropped 4 bases, with 7 bases sitting between them. This CDR3 has 12 amino acids. The CDR3 region has the DNA TGTGCCAGCAGGACAGGCGGAAACACCATATATTTT. Amino acids: CASRTGGNTIYF. Combining the CDR3 with reference TRBV2 and TRBJ1-3 gives the whole variable domain EPEVTQTPSHQVTQMGQEVILRCVPISNHLYFYWYRQILGQKVEFLVSFYNNEISEKSEIFDDQFSVERPDGSNFTLKIRSTKLEDSAMYFCASRTGGNTIYFGEGSWLTVV.

This chain joins TRBV20-1 and TRBJ2-5; possibly TRBD2 for D (6 bases). The V end lost 3 bases, the J end lost 3 bases, and 11 bases lay between the germline ends. The CDR3 runs to 13 residues. Per germline, CDR1 DFQATT and CDR2 SNEGSKA (reference sequence). The CDR3 sequence is CSASRRREETQYF. CDR3 DNA sequence: TGCAGTGCTAGCCGGCGGAGGGAAGAGACCCAGTACTTC.

This clonotype was detected many times. The CDR3 DNA is TGTGCCAGCAGCTTAGCCATCACAGCGGACCAAGAGACCCAGTACTTC. Translated, it gives CASSLAITADQETQYF. The genes are TRBV11-1 and TRBJ2-5; D might be TRBD2 (5 bases). V lost 0 bases to trimming and J lost 0 bases, with 11 bases between them. Germline loops: CDR1 SGHAT, CDR2 FQDESV (reference sequence). The CDR3 runs to 16 residues.

This chain connects TRBV20-1 to TRBJ2-5, with a tentative D call TRBD1 (6 bases). CDR1 is DFQATT and CDR2 is SNEGSKA in the germline V gene (reference sequence). The CDR3 contains 15 residues. V lost 1 base and J 3 bases, leaving 15 bases between the germline ends. CDR3 residues: CSARAQRGMEETQYF. CDR3 DNA sequence: TGCAGTGCTAGAGCCCAAAGGGGGATGGAAGAGACCCAGTACTTC.

The gene calls are TRBV5-1 and TRBJ2-3, with D unresolved. The CDR3 covers 14 residues. Germline CDR1 is SGHRS and CDR2 is YFSETQ. Trimming pared 3 bases from V and 4 bases from J, leaving 12 bases between. The CDR3 reads CASSSTTGADTQYF. DNA for the CDR3: TGCGCCAGCAGCTCCACGACTGGTGCAGATACGCAGTATTTT.